These T cell receptor beta chains were read from a single sample in a study of blood T cell repertoires in COVID-19. Assay used: immunoSEQ multiplex PCR; TCRdb lists only in-frame clones, some missing. This table has 120,000 or so clones, approximately 80% appearing once. Material for sequencing was peripheral blood. Source of these receptors: an older man with acute or convalescent COVID-19. CDR3s include the opening cysteine and the closing phenylalanine or tryptophan. D genes are given only for firm matches. Part of the rows lack a size; the others show once, few, many or a class for expanded clones.

d_gene,abundance,v_gene,j_gene,len,CDR3aa,CDR3nt
TRBD1,.,TRBV29-1,TRBJ1-4,13,CSVARGQGEKLFF,TGCAGCGTCGCTAGGGGACAGGGTGAAAAACTGTTTTTT
.,.,TRBV12-3/TRBV12-4,TRBJ2-5,13,CASSLLLVETQYF,TGTGCCAGCAGCCTACTCTTGGTTGAGACCCAGTACTTC
TRBD2,few,TRBV7-3,TRBJ2-1,16,CASSPQGLAGGAEQFF,TGTGCCAGCAGCCCCCAGGGACTAGCGGGGGGTGCTGAGCAGTTCTTC
TRBD1,once,TRBV5-5,TRBJ1-2,15,CASSDRQGWDYGYTF,TGTGCCAGCAGCGACCGACAGGGGTGGGACTATGGCTACACCTTC
.,.,TRBV5-4,TRBJ1-1,15,CASSPSSLMNTEAFF,TGTGCCAGCAGCCCCTCGTCGTTAATGAACACTGAAGCTTTCTTT
.,.,TRBV28,TRBJ1-5,13,CASSTGFIQPQHF,TGTGCCAGCAGTACAGGGTTTATTCAGCCCCAGCATTTT
.,.,TRBV9,TRBJ1-2,14,CASSVGYGYYGYTF,TGTGCCAGCAGCGTAGGCTACGGGTACTATGGCTACACCTTC
.,many,TRBV27,TRBJ1-6,16,CASSVILQGRRSPLHF,TGTGCCAGCAGCGTCATACTACAGGGAAGGCGTTCACCCCTCCACTTT
.,.,TRBV10-2,TRBJ2-2,14,CASSEQGNTGELFF,TGCGCCAGCAGTGAACAGGGAAACACCGGGGAGCTGTTTTTT
.,.,TRBV18,TRBJ1-2,13,CASSPAPLYGYTF,TGTGCCAGCTCACCGGCTCCCCTCTATGGCTACACCTTC
.,.,TRBV29-1,TRBJ2-2,13,CSVDRGEAGELFF,TGCAGCGTTGACAGGGGGGAGGCCGGGGAGCTGTTTTTT
TRBD2,.,TRBV19,TRBJ2-3,16,CASSIASGGPTDTQYF,TGTGCCAGTAGTATAGCTAGCGGGGGTCCCACAGATACGCAGTATTTT
.,.,TRBV6-6,TRBJ1-4,13,CASRIRANEKLFF,TGTGCCAGCAGAATTCGGGCTAATGAAAAACTGTTTTTT
TRBD1,.,TRBV7-2,TRBJ2-3,14,CASSFKGGLDTQYF,TGTGCCAGCAGCTTCAAAGGGGGCCTGGATACGCAGTATTTT
.,.,TRBV29-1,TRBJ1-5,13,CSVAGNSNQPQHF,TGCAGCGTTGCAGGAAATAGCAATCAGCCCCAGCATTTT
TRBD1,.,TRBV19,TRBJ1-5,15,CASSLDRGQNQPQHF,TGTGCCAGTAGTTTGGACAGGGGGCAAAATCAGCCCCAGCATTTT
.,few,TRBV5-1,TRBJ2-2,14,CASSLAANTGELFF,TGCGCCAGCAGCTTGGCGGCGAACACCGGGGAGCTGTTTTTT
.,.,TRBV20-1,TRBJ2-5,11,CSASDVETQYF,TGCAGTGCTAGTGACGTAGAGACCCAGTACTTC
.,.,TRBV10-3,TRBJ1-1,15,CAIWGGDSTNTEAFF,TGTGCCATCTGGGGTGGCGACAGCACGAACACTGAAGCTTTCTTT
.,.,TRBV5-1,TRBJ1-1,15,CASSRQQVPNTEAFF,TGCGCCAGCAGCCGACAACAGGTCCCGAACACTGAAGCTTTCTTT
TRBD2,.,TRBV12-5,TRBJ2-1,13,CARDGTSNNEQFF,TGTGCTAGGGACGGGACTAGCAACAATGAGCAGTTCTTC
.,.,TRBV6-8,TRBJ2-5,13,CASRPDLLGTQYF,TGTGCCAGCAGACCGGACTTACTGGGGACCCAGTACTTC
.,.,TRBV6-1,TRBJ1-1,15,CASSEAPRRGTEAFF,TGTGCCAGCAGTGAAGCCCCAAGGAGGGGAACTGAAGCTTTCTTT
TRBD2,.,TRBV5-1,TRBJ2-5,17,CASRGLAGGPYQETQYF,TGCGCCAGCAGAGGACTAGCGGGGGGGCCTTACCAAGAGACCCAGTACTTC
.,few,TRBV7-9,TRBJ2-1,16,CASSLAGAGTRNEQFF,TGTGCCAGCAGCTTAGCCGGGGCCGGGACACGAAATGAGCAGTTCTTC
.,few,TRBV29-1,TRBJ1-1,13,CSVREEWDTEAFF,TGCAGCGTTAGGGAGGAGTGGGACACTGAAGCTTTCTTT
TRBD1,.,TRBV6-5,TRBJ2-7,13,CASNSGQTYEQYF,TGTGCCAGCAACTCGGGACAGACATACGAGCAGTACTTC
.,.,TRBV3-1/TRBV3-2,TRBJ1-3,16,CASSQLLAGAGNTIYF,TGTGCCAGCAGCCAATTGTTGGCGGGGGCTGGAAACACCATATATTTT
.,.,TRBV5-4,TRBJ2-1,15,CASSLGASSYNEQFF,TGTGCCAGCAGCCTGGGGGCAAGCTCCTACAATGAGCAGTTCTTC
.,.,TRBV3-1/TRBV3-2,TRBJ2-3,13,CASSHRTADTQYF,TGTGCCAGCAGCCATCGGACAGCAGATACGCAGTATTTT
TRBD1,.,TRBV28,TRBJ1-2,14,CASSPGTGHYGYTF,TGTGCCAGCAGTCCCGGGACAGGGCACTATGGCTACACCTTC
TRBD1,.,TRBV18,TRBJ1-3,16,CASSVRDSGSGNTIYF,TGTGCCAGCTCAGTCCGGGACAGTGGCTCTGGAAACACCATATATTTT
TRBD1,.,TRBV10-3,TRBJ2-2,15,CAISERGQAPGELFF,TGTGCCATCAGTGAGAGGGGACAGGCCCCCGGGGAGCTGTTTTTT
.,.,TRBV3-1/TRBV3-2,TRBJ2-2,14,CASSQGAGTGELFF,TGTGCCAGCAGCCAGGGGGCCGGCACCGGGGAGCTGTTTTTT
TRBD2,.,TRBV15,TRBJ2-3,20,CATSSQLAGVRAASTDTQYF,TGTGCCACCAGCTCACAGCTAGCGGGGGTCCGGGCCGCTAGCACAGATACGCAGTATTTT
TRBD1,.,TRBV3-1/TRBV3-2,TRBJ1-5,15,CASSQGTGFNQPQHF,TGTGCCAGCAGCCAAGGGACAGGTTTCAATCAGCCCCAGCATTTT
.,.,TRBV5-4,TRBJ1-2,15,CASSADTGNGYGYTF,TGTGCCAGCAGCGCAGATACAGGGAATGGATATGGCTACACCTTC
TRBD1,.,TRBV28,TRBJ1-6,15,CASSLQGARDSPLHF,TGTGCCAGCAGTCTACAGGGGGCTCGCGATTCACCCCTCCACTTT
.,once,TRBV19,TRBJ1-1,12,CASKLWNTEAFF,TGTGCCAGTAAGCTCTGGAACACTGAAGCTTTCTTT
TRBD1,.,TRBV7-2,TRBJ1-6,14,CASSSQGAGSPLHF,TGTGCCAGCAGTTCTCAGGGGGCGGGTTCACCCCTCCACTTT
.,.,TRBV24-1,TRBJ2-7,11,CATSRGYEQYF,TGTGCCACCAGCAGGGGTTACGAGCAGTACTTC
TRBD1,.,TRBV9,TRBJ2-2,17,CASSVLTGGSRTGELFF,TGTGCCAGCAGCGTCCTGACAGGGGGCAGTAGGACCGGGGAGCTGTTTTTT
.,.,TRBV24-1,TRBJ2-3,14,CATSVRGGGDTQYF,TGTGCCACCAGTGTCCGAGGGGGGGGAGATACGCAGTATTTT
.,.,TRBV19,TRBJ1-5,14,CASRPWGPNQPQHF,TGTGCCAGTAGACCTTGGGGGCCCAATCAGCCCCAGCATTTT